This T cell receptor (beta chain) was profiled in a study of Tregs in tolerant kidney transplant recipients. In regard to this clone: Antigen unknown.

The germline V gene encodes CDR1 SGHNT and CDR2 YYREEE (reference sequence). Trimming removed 0 bases from V and 5 bases from J, with 5 bases in between. This CDR3 has 12 amino acids. Study-wide points: Biological reproducibility was not directly addressed, but technical replication error appeared minimal.

Libraries were prepared by immunoSEQ multiplex PCR; TCRdb keeps only in-frame clonotypes and omits some of them. The sample yields some 16,000 clones, 90% to 95% seen once. The V call is TRBV5-4, the J call TRBJ1-2; D not certain. This TCR was sampled from a human donor in good health. The sequencing sample was made of CD8+ T cells from blood. The CDR3 coding sequence is TGTGCCAGCAGCTTGGCGGGTTATGGCTACACCTTC. Translating it yields CASSLAGYGYTF. Full variable domain (outside the CDR3, taken from reference TRBV5-4 and TRBJ1-2): ETGVTQSPTHLIKTRGQQVTLRCSSQSGHNTVSWYQQALGQGPQFIFQYYREEENGRGNFPPRFSGLQFPNYSSELNVNALELDDSALYLCASSLAGYGYTFGSGTRLTVV.